The TCR beta chain under discussion was sequenced for a study of shared clonotypes between healthy human individuals. This CDR3 region has 16 residues. Trimming took 3 bases from V and 3 from J, leaving 17 bases between them. CDR1 is PRHDT and CDR2 is FYEKMQ in the germline V gene (reference sequence). CD45RO negativity and positive selection for CCR7 defined naive CD8 cells, a population that excluded terminally differentiated effector memory CD45RA+ cells. Deep was the level at which the assay was run. Measured with immunoSEQ multiplex PCR; TCRdb has only the in-frame clones, and not every one. The repertoire holds 560,000 or so clones, approximately 96% seen once, with approximately 0.12% in the top ten.

Specimen: naive CD8+ T cells sorted from blood. The receptor's source is a woman younger than 45 in good health. The chain has TRBV13 and TRBJ1-1; weak D call: TRBD1 (5 bases). CDR3 DNA sequence: TGTGCCAGCAGCTTGGGGACGGACGCGAGGGACACTGAAGCTTTCTTT. Translation: CASSLGTDARDTEAFF.